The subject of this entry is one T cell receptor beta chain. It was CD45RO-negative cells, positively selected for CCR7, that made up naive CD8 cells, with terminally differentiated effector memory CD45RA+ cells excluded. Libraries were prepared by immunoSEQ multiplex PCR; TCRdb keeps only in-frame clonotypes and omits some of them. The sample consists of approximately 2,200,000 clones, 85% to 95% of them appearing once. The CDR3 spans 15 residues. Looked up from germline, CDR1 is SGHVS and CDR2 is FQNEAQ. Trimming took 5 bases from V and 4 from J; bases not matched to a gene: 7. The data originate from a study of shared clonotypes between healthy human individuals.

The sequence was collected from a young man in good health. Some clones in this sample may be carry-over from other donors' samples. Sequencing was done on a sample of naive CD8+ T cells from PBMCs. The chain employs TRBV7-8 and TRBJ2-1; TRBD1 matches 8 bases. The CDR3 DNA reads TGTGCCAGCAGCCATCCGGACAGGGAGTACAATGAGCAGTTCTTC. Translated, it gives CASSHPDREYNEQFF.